The next 16 T cell receptor beta chains were all read from a single sample in a study of shared clonotypes between healthy human individuals. This table comes from immunoSEQ multiplex PCR, and its TCRdb copy is limited to in-frame clones, with some not included. Here the sample spans 560,000 or so clones, about 95% being singletons. Naive CD8 cells were CD45RO-negative, positively selected for CCR7, excluding terminally differentiated effector memory CD45RA+ cells. The sample comprised naive CD8+ T cells sorted from blood. The receptors were gathered from a woman in her twenties or thirties in good health.

This chain joins TRBV27 and TRBJ2-7; tentatively, D is TRBD1 or TRBD2 (5 bases each). This CDR3 spans 16 amino acids. Germline V gene lookup returns CDR1 MNHEY and CDR2 SMNVEV (reference sequence). The V end was cut by 0 bases, the J end by 4 bases, with 16 bases between. The CDR3 DNA follows: TGTGCCAGCAGTTTATCCCATAGGACCAGGGAGTACGAGCAGTACTTC. Its translation: CASSLSHRTREYEQYF.

CDR3 sequence reads: CASSSTMSSGNTIYF. CDR3 nucleotides: TGTGCCAGCAGCAGTACTATGAGCTCTGGAAACACCATATATTTT. This chain uses TRBV5-5 with TRBJ1-3; no reliable D call. The CDR3 totals 15 residues. Germline V gene sequence: CDR1 SGHKS, CDR2 YYEKEE (reference sequence). Trimming shortened V by 4 bases and J by 0 bases, and 11 bases separated the two germline ends. Complete variable domain (other parts from reference TRBV5-5 and TRBJ1-3): DAGVTQSPTHLIKTRGQQVTLRCSPISGHKSVSWYQQVLGQGPQFIFQYYEKEERGRGNFPDRFSARQFPNYSSELNVNALLLGDSALYLCASSSTMSSGNTIYFGEGSWLTVV.

The gene calls are TRBV29-1 and TRBJ2-4, with D possibly matching TRBD2 (5 bases). V lost 4 bases to trimming and J lost 8 bases, with 9 bases between them. CDR1 and CDR2 from the germline V gene are SQVTM and ANQGSEA. The CDR3 consists of 11 residues. The CDR3 sequence is CSVVQRDIQYF. The CDR3 DNA reads as TGCAGCGTTGTTCAGAGGGACATTCAGTACTTC.

V is TRBV27 and J is TRBJ2-1; 7 nucleotides line up with TRBD1. Trimming cost V 2 bases and J 9 bases; bases outside gene matches: 4. From germline, CDR1 is MNHEY and CDR2 SMNVEV (reference sequence). There are 13 residues in the CDR3. The CDR3: CASSLMTGTEQFF. CDR3 nucleotides: TGTGCCAGCAGTTTAATGACAGGGACTGAGCAGTTCTTC.

This sequence joins TRBV20-1 and TRBJ1-1; no reliable D call. Germline CDR1 and CDR2: DFQATT and SNEGSKA (reference sequence). V gave up 5 bases and J gave up 0 bases, with 4 bases separating them. The CDR3 is made up of 11 amino acids. CDR3 region: CSALVNTEAFF. DNA for the CDR3: TGCAGTGCTCTAGTGAACACTGAAGCTTTCTTT.

V is TRBV20-1 and J is TRBJ2-7, with TRBD1 as a possible D gene (6 bases). Between the trimmed V and J ends, which lost 5 bases and 6 bases, there was a span of 11 bases. There are 11 residues in the CDR3. In germline, CDR1 is DFQATT, CDR2 SNEGSKA (reference sequence). In DNA form, the CDR3 reads TGCAGTGCTTTCGAGGGGGTCGAGCAGTACTTC. This encodes CSAFEGVEQYF.

This clone was counted only a few times. The chain employs TRBV10-2 and TRBJ2-7; D could derive from TRBD1 or TRBD2 (6 bases each). This CDR3 comprises 12 residues. The V gene lost 6 bases and the J gene lost 6 bases, with 12 bases spanning the gap. The V gene's germline CDR1 is WSHSY and CDR2 SAAADI. The CDR3 nucleotides are TGCGCCAGCAGGGGGGCGGGGTTCGAGCAGTACTTC. Its translation is CASRGAGFEQYF.

V gene TRBV28 combines with J gene TRBJ2-5; 8 bases are shared with TRBD2. The V segment lost 5 bases and the J segment 3 bases; nucleotides outside the gene matches: 8. CDR1 and CDR2 (germline): MDHEN, SYDVKM. This CDR3 spans 15 amino acids. CDR3 loop: CASSPGTRDEETQYF. CDR3 nucleotides: TGTGCCAGCAGTCCAGGGACTAGGGATGAAGAGACCCAGTACTTC. The whole variable domain, remainder taken from reference TRBV28 and TRBJ2-5, is DVKVTQSSRYLVKRTGEKVFLECVQDMDHENMFWYRQDPGLGLRLIYFSYDVKMKEKGDIPEGYSVSREKKERFSLILESASTNQTSMYLCASSPGTRDEETQYFGPGTRLLVL.

The CDR3 DNA reads TGCACCAGCAGCCAAGATTTTAGTAAGGGACAGGGGGTACGCTATGGCTACACCTTC. Translating it yields CTSSQDFSKGQGVRYGYTF. This chain connects TRBV1 to TRBJ1-2; TRBD1 is taken as the D call from the table, unchecked against the DNA. TRBV1 is a pseudogene locus. The CDR3 contains 19 residues.

The chain combines TRBV27 with TRBJ2-7; D possibly uses TRBD1 or TRBD2 (5 bases each). The germline V gene encodes CDR1 MNHEY and CDR2 SMNVEV (reference sequence). The CDR3 totals 16 residues. The germline V and J ends were trimmed by 0 bases and 1 base, with 13 bases remaining between them. The CDR3 protein is CASSLSVGTRSYEQYF. Here the CDR3 DNA reads TGTGCCAGCAGTTTATCGGTGGGGACGCGATCCTACGAGCAGTACTTC.

This chain links TRBV14 with TRBJ2-1; TRBD2 agrees at 7 bases. V lost 8 bases, J lost 4 bases, and 2 bases stayed unmatched. Germline CDR1 reads SGHDN; CDR2 reads FVKESK. The CDR3 consists of 12 residues. The CDR3 reads CASGRGYNEQFF. CDR3 nucleotide sequence: TGTGCCAGCGGGAGGGGATACAATGAGCAGTTCTTC.

The chain carries TRBV15 and TRBJ2-1; a weak D match, TRBD2 (5 bases). The CDR3 loop spans 14 amino acids. The V gene's germline CDR1 is LNHNV and CDR2 YYDKDF (reference sequence). V was pared by 4 bases and J by 10 bases, with 17 bases between. The CDR3 region has the DNA TGTGCCACCAGCACCTCCGGGATGTTACCGGAGCAGTTCTTC. Amino acid sequence: CATSTSGMLPEQFF.

The V and J genes are TRBV9 and TRBJ2-1, with 7 bases matching TRBD2. Germline lookup yields CDR1 SGDLS and CDR2 YYNGEE. The CDR3 contains 16 residues. Trimming removed 0 bases from V and 3 bases from J; junction bases left unmatched: 6. The CDR3 bases are TGTGCCAGCAGCGTAGAACCAGCGGGATTCTACAATGAGCAGTTCTTC. Protein sequence: CASSVEPAGFYNEQFF.

The chain joins TRBV11-2 to TRBJ2-7; D gene ambiguous. The CDR3 is made up of 14 amino acids. Deletions cut 5 bases from V and 0 bases from J, with 11 bases between. The germline CDR1 and CDR2 sequences are SGHAT and FQNNGV. The CDR3: CASSVDLASYEQYF. As DNA, the CDR3 is TGTGCCAGCAGCGTCGACTTGGCCTCCTACGAGCAGTACTTC.

The J gene is TRBJ2-7, the V gene TRBV2; D gene uncertain. Trimming took 1 base from V and 0 from J, leaving 10 bases between them. The length of the CDR3 is 15 residues. CDR1 is SNHLY and CDR2 is FYNNEI in the germline V gene. CDR3: CASSEGAGGSYEQYF. The CDR3 region has the DNA TGTGCCAGCAGTGAAGGAGCAGGCGGCTCCTACGAGCAGTACTTC.

Note on this clone: Other DNA sequences in the sample encode the same CDR3. V usage is TRBV6-5 and J usage is TRBJ1-1; D unclear. V dropped 9 bases and J dropped 1 base, with 9 bases sitting between them. The CDR3 contains 12 residues. From germline, CDR1 is MNHEY and CDR2 SVGAGI. Written as DNA, the CDR3 is TGTGCCAGTCGGACCGGGAACACTGAAGCTTTCTTT. This gives the protein CASRTGNTEAFF.